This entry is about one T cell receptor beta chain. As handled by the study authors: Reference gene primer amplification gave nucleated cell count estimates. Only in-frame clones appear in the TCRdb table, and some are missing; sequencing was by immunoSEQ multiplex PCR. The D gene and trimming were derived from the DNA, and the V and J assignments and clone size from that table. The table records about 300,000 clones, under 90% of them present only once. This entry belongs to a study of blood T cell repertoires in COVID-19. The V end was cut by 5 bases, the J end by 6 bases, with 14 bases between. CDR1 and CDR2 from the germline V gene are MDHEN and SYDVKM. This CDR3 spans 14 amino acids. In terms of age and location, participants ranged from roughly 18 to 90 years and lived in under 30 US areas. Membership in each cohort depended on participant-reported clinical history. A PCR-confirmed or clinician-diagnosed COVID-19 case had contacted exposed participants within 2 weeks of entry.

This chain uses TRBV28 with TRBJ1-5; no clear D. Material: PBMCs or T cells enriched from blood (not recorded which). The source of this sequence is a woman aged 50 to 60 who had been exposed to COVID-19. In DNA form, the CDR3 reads TGTGCCAGCAGTGCCGGCCCGCCGGGTCAGCCCCAGCATTTT. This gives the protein CASSAGPPGQPQHF.